This TCR beta chain derives from a study of blood T cell repertoires in COVID-19. The table came from immunoSEQ multiplex PCR; TCRdb's copy has only in-frame clones and leaves some out. Here the sample spans just over 650,000 clones, around 89% being singletons. The sequenced material came from peripheral blood. The receptor's source is a woman under 30 with acute or convalescent COVID-19.

In DNA, the CDR3 is TGTGCCAGCAGCCCTAGACAGAAAACCGGGGAGCTGTTTTTT. Encoded protein: CASSPRQKTGELFF. V is TRBV7-9 and J is TRBJ2-2; perhaps TRBD1 as D (5 bases). There are 14 residues in the CDR3. CDR1 and CDR2 from the germline V gene are SEHNR and FQNEAQ (reference sequence). Between the trimmed V and J ends, which lost 5 bases and 5 bases, there was a span of 12 bases.